The entry that follows covers one TCR beta chain sequence. This specimen comes from a study of cytomegalovirus exposure and HLA in healthy donors. Germline lookup yields CDR1 MNHEY and CDR2 SMNVEV (reference sequence). The length of the CDR3 is 13 residues. Trimming cost V 10 bases and J 2 bases; bases outside gene matches: 4. PCR was performed using 60 Vbeta and 13 Jbeta primers. TCRdb's table, derived via immunoSEQ multiplex PCR, lists solely in-frame clones and lacks some. The sample has 55,000 to 65,000 clones; roughly 80% are singletons. The receptor's source is a woman in her thirties or forties in good health and CMV-seronegative. The chain employs TRBV27 and TRBJ1-4, with TRBD1 identical over 7 bases. The sample was PBMCs. The CDR3 coding sequence is TGTGCCACCAGACAGGGTACTAATGAAAAACTGTTTTTT. Its protein product is CATRQGTNEKLFF.